Below, 29 T cell receptor beta chains from the same sample are listed, as sequenced in a study of early T cells in non-severe SARS-CoV-2 infection. TCRdb re-derived calls from the 5' RACE reads in MiXCR, one entry per CDR3 protein. The profile shows around 28,000 distinct CDR3 sequences, roughly 5.4% of them singletons. What was sequenced was whole blood. The receptors here all came from an adult who was a healthcare worker with PCR-confirmed SARS-CoV-2 infection or an uninfected control (not recorded which).

The chain combines TRBV3-1 with TRBJ2-3; possible D gene TRBD1, 5 bases. Between the trimmed V and J ends, which lost 0 bases and 0 bases, there was a span of 10 bases. This CDR3 comprises 16 residues. Looked up from germline, CDR1 is LGHDT and CDR2 is YNNKEL (reference sequence). The CDR3 DNA follows: TGTGCCAGCAGCCAAGATGGGGCGGTTAGCACAGATACGCAGTATTTT. It yields the protein CASSQDGAVSTDTQYF.

This clonotype was picked up many times. The CDR3 DNA reads TGTGCCAGCAGCCAAGGGCGACAGGGGGGTGCGACCCAGTACTTC. Amino acid sequence: CASSQGRQGGATQYF. The chain employs TRBV4-2 and TRBJ2-5; 9 bases are shared with TRBD1. Unmatched junction bases numbered 7, after V lost 1 base and J lost 7 bases. This CDR3 has 15 amino acids. The germline CDR1 and CDR2 sequences are LGHNA and YNFKEQ.

In this sample, this clonotype turned up many times. The CDR3 DNA sequence: TGCGCCAGCAGCCAAGTGTATAGCGGGAGCCTTACCAAAAACATTCAGTACTTC. Translating it yields CASSQVYSGSLTKNIQYF. J is TRBJ2-4 and V is TRBV4-1, with 9 bases fitting TRBD2. The CDR3 spans 18 residues. V lost 1 base to trimming and J lost 2 bases; unmatched junction nucleotides: 9. In germline, CDR1 is MGHRA, CDR2 YSYEKL.

This clonotype appeared many times. The chain joins TRBV6-5 to TRBJ2-1; the D gene could be TRBD1 or TRBD2 (5 bases each). Trimming removed 5 bases at V and 1 base at J, with 12 bases between. This CDR3 has 15 residues. CDR1 MNHEY and CDR2 SVGAGI come from the germline V gene. CDR3 in amino acids: CASSGQWGSYNEQFF. The CDR3 coding sequence is TGTGCCAGCAGTGGTCAGTGGGGGTCCTACAATGAGCAGTTCTTC.

At least ten counts were recorded for this clonotype. This sequence joins TRBV18 and TRBJ1-2, with unresolved D. Germline V gene lookup returns CDR1 KGHSH and CDR2 LQKENI. V shed 0 bases and J shed 6 bases, with 14 bases lying between them. CDR3 size: 15 residues. The CDR3 nucleotides are TGTGCCAGCTCACCACCCGAGGCAGACGGACATGGCTACACCTTC. Translating it yields CASSPPEADGHGYTF.

This clonotype was seen only a few times. The rearrangement uses TRBV12-3 or TRBV12-4 and TRBJ2-7; TRBD1 agrees at 9 bases. This CDR3 contains 15 residues. Trimming cost V 5 bases and J 0 bases; bases outside gene matches: 5. The CDR3 DNA reads as TGTGCCAGCAGTCCGAGGACAGGGGCCTCCTACGAGCAGTACTTC. Protein: CASSPRTGASYEQYF.

At least ten counts were recorded for this clonotype. The DNA for the CDR3 is TGCAGTGCAACCCGACAGGGAAACGAAAAACTGTTTTTT. The encoded protein is CSATRQGNEKLFF. V gene TRBV20-1 combines with J gene TRBJ1-4, with 7 bases aligning to TRBD1. V shed 6 bases, J shed 8 bases, and the junction held 9 bases outside the gene matches. There are 13 residues in the CDR3. CDR1 and CDR2 from the germline V gene are DFQATT and SNEGSKA (reference sequence).

This clonotype was observed many times. V and J are TRBV6-1 and TRBJ1-5; D gene ambiguous. The CDR3 has 13 residues. Germline loops: CDR1 MNHNS, CDR2 SASEGT. The V end lost 0 bases, the J end lost 6 bases, and 6 bases lay between the germline ends. CDR3 region: CASSEAQGQPQHF. Written as DNA, the CDR3 is TGTGCCAGCAGTGAAGCGCAAGGTCAGCCCCAGCATTTT.

In its sample, this clonotype was seen a few times. This chain connects TRBV20-1 to TRBJ2-1, with 11 bases aligning to TRBD2. Germline CDR1 and CDR2: DFQATT and SNEGSKA (reference sequence). The CDR3 runs 19 residues. The J segment lost 0 bases and the V segment lost 6 bases, leaving 16 bases of the junction unmatched. DNA for the CDR3: TGCAGTGCGGGTCCCCTAGCGGGAGGTAGAATTAGCTCCTACAATGAGCAGTTCTTC. It translates to CSAGPLAGGRISSYNEQFF.

At least ten counts were recorded for this clonotype. The chain couples TRBV20-1 to TRBJ2-4; TRBD1 matches at 11 bases. The germline CDR1 and CDR2 sequences are DFQATT and SNEGSKA (reference sequence). With V trimmed by 7 bases and J by 7 bases, 9 bases remained unmatched. CDR3 size: 14 residues. CDR3 amino acids: CSGPPGQGVNIQYF. As DNA, the CDR3 is TGCAGTGGCCCGCCGGGACAGGGGGTTAACATTCAGTACTTC.

This clonotype came up a few times. The V gene is TRBV5-4, the J gene TRBJ2-7; 7 nucleotides line up with TRBD2. CDR3 size: 16 residues. From germline, CDR1 is SGHNT and CDR2 YYREEE (reference sequence). The V gene end was trimmed by 0 bases and the J gene end by 4 bases; junction bases not matched to a gene: 10. The CDR3 sequence: CASSLEGTGEGYEQYF. Here the CDR3 DNA reads TGTGCCAGCAGCTTGGAGGGTACGGGGGAGGGGTACGAGCAGTACTTC. The full variable domain, completed using reference TRBV5-4 and TRBJ2-7, is ETGVTQSPTHLIKTRGQQVTLRCSSQSGHNTVSWYQQALGQGPQFIFQYYREEENGRGNFPPRFSGLQFPNYSSELNVNALELDDSALYLCASSLEGTGEGYEQYFGPGTRLTVT.

Remarks on this clonotype: This sequence may be a read error, since a much larger clone differs from it by one base. Because the CDR3 is missing its conserved closing phenylalanine or tryptophan, this is likely a read error. The chain couples TRBV7-9 to TRBJ2-3; D is ambiguous. The CDR3 is 11 residues long. Germline loops: CDR1 SEHNR, CDR2 FQNEAQ (reference sequence). Trimming left V 5 bases short and J 3 bases short, with 3 bases between. The DNA for the CDR3 is TGTGCCAGCAGCCGGACAGATACGCAGTATTCT. It specifies CASSRTDTQYS.

This clonotype was seen once. A much larger clone differs from this one at a single base, so this may be a read error. The CDR3 DNA is TGTGTCAGCAGCGTAAACGACGAGCAGTACTTC. This sequence encodes CVSSVNDEQYF. The rearrangement joins TRBV5-6 to TRBJ2-7; D is undetermined. Germline lookup yields CDR1 SGHDT and CDR2 YYEEEE. The CDR3 consists of 11 residues.

This clonotype appeared many times. The CDR3 DNA is TGTGCCAGCAGCTTAGCATACGGCAGCAGAAAGAATCAGCCCCAGCATTTT. Protein sequence: CASSLAYGSRKNQPQHF. This rearrangement joins TRBV7-9 to TRBJ1-5; D remains unclear. The CDR3 has 17 amino acids. Looked up from germline, CDR1 is SEHNR and CDR2 is FQNEAQ (reference sequence). V lost 0 bases to trimming and J lost 4 bases, with 16 bases between them.

This clonotype was observed a handful of times. The V call is TRBV18, the J call TRBJ2-1; D not resolved. Germline CDR1 KGHSH, CDR2 LQKENI. V lost 4 bases, J lost 7 bases, and 17 bases lay in between. This CDR3 has 15 amino acids. CDR3 in DNA: TGTGCCAGCTCACAGTCAGAGATCCCATTTAATGAGCAGTTCTTC. It is translated as CASSQSEIPFNEQFF.

This clonotype was detected many times. This chain joins TRBV20-1 and TRBJ2-1, with TRBD1 as a possible D gene (6 bases). Trimming removed 5 bases from V and 2 bases from J, with 19 bases in between. Germline V gives CDR1 DFQATT, CDR2 SNEGSKA (reference sequence). This CDR3 spans 16 amino acids. CDR3 nucleotide sequence: TGCAGTGCTTCCGTCCGCAGGGGTGGGACCTACAATGAGCAGTTCTTC. Translating gives CSASVRRGGTYNEQFF.

This clonotype was recorded many times. The V call is TRBV27, the J call TRBJ2-1, with TRBD2 identical over 12 bases. Germline CDR1 MNHEY, CDR2 SMNVEV (reference sequence). The CDR3 covers 16 residues. The trim removed 3 bases at V and 10 bases at J, leaving 10 bases unmatched. The CDR3 region is CASSLPPSGRAGEQFF. For the CDR3, the DNA is TGTGCCAGCAGTTTGCCCCCTAGCGGGAGGGCCGGGGAGCAGTTCTTC.

At least ten counts were recorded for this clonotype. The chain uses TRBV19 and TRBJ1-4, with D perhaps matching TRBD1 (5 bases). The CDR3 totals 15 residues. The germline V gene has CDR1 LNHDA and CDR2 SQIVND (reference sequence). Trimming cost V 6 bases and J 0 bases, with 11 bases left between them. DNA of the CDR3: TGTGCCAGTAGGACGACAGTCGCAACTAATGAAAAACTGTTTTTT. Amino acid sequence: CASRTTVATNEKLFF.

Many counts were recorded for this clonotype. The chain carries TRBV6-1 and TRBJ2-7; D remains ambiguous. The CDR3 runs 16 residues. Germline V gives CDR1 MNHNS, CDR2 SASEGT. Trimming removed 3 bases from V and 3 bases from J, with 18 bases in between. DNA of the CDR3: TGTGCCAGCAGTGAGCTGCGACCGGATACCCTCTACGAGCAGTACTTC. Amino acids: CASSELRPDTLYEQYF.

This clonotype was picked up many times. The rearrangement uses TRBV27 and TRBJ2-1; possibly TRBD2 for D (5 bases). The germline gives CDR1 MNHEY, CDR2 SMNVEV (reference sequence). With 3 bases removed from V and 7 bases from J, the gap between germline ends came to 10 bases. CDR3 length: 13 amino acids. Here the CDR3 DNA reads TGTGCCAGCAGTTTGGGTCCGGGAAATGAGCAGTTCTTC. Translated: CASSLGPGNEQFF.

There are many counts of this clonotype. The CDR3 here is CSVEGTGAYEQYF. Written as DNA, the CDR3 is TGCAGCGTTGAGGGGACAGGGGCCTACGAGCAGTACTTC. The gene calls are TRBV29-1 and TRBJ2-7; the match to TRBD1 covers 10 bases. The CDR3 is 13 amino acids. Trimming removed 3 bases from V and 2 bases from J; junction bases left unmatched: 1. CDR1 and CDR2 (germline): SQVTM, ANQGSEA.

The CDR3 region is CASQGSNGYEQYF. The CDR3 DNA reads as TGTGCCAGCCAGGGCTCCAATGGCTACGAGCAGTACTTC. The chain is built from TRBV11-2 and TRBJ2-7, with TRBD1 as a possible D gene (5 bases). V lost 8 bases to trimming and J lost 3 bases, with 14 bases between them. The germline V gene has CDR1 SGHAT and CDR2 FQNNGV. This CDR3 spans 13 amino acids. Supplemented by reference TRBV11-2 and TRBJ2-7, the full variable domain reads EAGVAQSPRYKIIEKRQSVAFWCNPISGHATLYWYQQILGQGPKLLIQFQNNGVVDDSQLPKDRFSAERLKGVDSTLKIQPAKLEDSAVYLCASQGSNGYEQYFGPGTRLTVT.

Only a few counts were recorded for this clonotype. As DNA, the CDR3 is TGTGCCAGCAGCCGTGAAGGACGAAGACAGGGGGCGGTCTACGAGCAGTACTTC. Residues: CASSREGRRQGAVYEQYF. The rearrangement uses TRBV6-5 and TRBJ2-7, with 10 bases matching TRBD1. The CDR3 length is 18 residues. Germline lookup yields CDR1 MNHEY and CDR2 SVGAGI. The V segment lost 6 bases and the J segment 3 bases; nucleotides outside the gene matches: 17.

This clonotype was picked up many times. This chain links TRBV5-1 with TRBJ2-3; 13 bases fit TRBD2. This CDR3 region has 19 residues. V was pared by 2 bases and J by 4 bases, with 13 bases of the junction left unmatched. CDR1 SGHRS and CDR2 YFSETQ come from the germline V gene. CDR3 residues: CASSFSGTSGADGADTQYF. The DNA for the CDR3 is TGCGCCAGCAGCTTTTCCGGGACTAGCGGGGCCGACGGGGCAGATACGCAGTATTTT.

This clonotype occurred many times. V usage is TRBV12-3 or TRBV12-4 and J usage is TRBJ2-7; possible D gene TRBD1, 6 bases. V lost 7 bases and J lost 5, with 12 bases in between. The CDR3 has 12 amino acids. CDR3 sequence (DNA): TGTGCCAGCAATTCTAGGGGGAACGAGCAGTACTTC. It codes for CASNSRGNEQYF.

This clonotype was observed at least ten times. The CDR3 here is CASNQLAASTDTQYF. The CDR3 region has the DNA TGTGCCAGCAATCAACTAGCGGCTAGCACAGATACGCAGTATTTT. This chain uses TRBV5-5 with TRBJ2-3, with 8 bases aligning to TRBD2. The V and J ends lost 6 bases and 0 bases, in that order; junction bases with no gene match: 6. The CDR3 has 15 amino acids. CDR1 and CDR2 (germline): SGHKS, YYEKEE (reference sequence).

This clonotype appeared many times. The J gene is TRBJ2-2, the V gene TRBV18; 10 nucleotides match TRBD1. With 2 bases clipped from V and 4 bases from J, the junction kept 4 bases outside the gene matches. Per the germline V gene, CDR1 is KGHSH and CDR2 is LQKENI. The CDR3 is 16 residues long. The CDR3 protein is CASSPRTGGSTGELFF. CDR3 bases: TGTGCCAGCTCACCAAGGACAGGGGGGAGCACCGGGGAGCTGTTTTTT.

The sample holds many counts of this clonotype. CDR3 coding DNA: TGTGCCACCAGCAGAGACCGGGCATCCGAGCAGTACTTC. Translating gives CATSRDRASEQYF. This chain links TRBV15 with TRBJ2-7, with D uncertain. V lost 0 bases and J 6 bases, leaving 9 bases between the germline ends. Germline CDR1 is LNHNV and CDR2 is YYDKDF (reference sequence). The CDR3 is made up of 13 amino acids.

By share, this clonotype ranks as medium-sized (0.01 to 0.1%). The chain employs TRBV5-6 and TRBJ2-7, with D possibly matching TRBD1 (5 bases). The CDR3 sequence is 15 residues long. Trimming cost V 4 bases and J 0 bases, with 14 bases left between them. Germline assignment: CDR1 SGHDT and CDR2 YYEEEE. The CDR3 spells CASSSMYRYSYEQYF. The CDR3 DNA follows: TGTGCCAGCAGCAGCATGTACAGGTACTCCTACGAGCAGTACTTC.